This TCR beta chain came from a study of blood T cell repertoires in COVID-19. The CDR3 sequence is 14 residues long. V lost 3 bases to trimming and J lost 5 bases, with 10 bases between them. Germline-derived CDR1 and CDR2 are SGHAT and FQNNGV. The repertoire was sequenced with immunoSEQ multiplex PCR; TCRdb's copy has only in-frame clones and lacks some. The table lists about 140,000 clones, roughly 84% of them singletons. This TCR came from a human donor in a cohort sampled during active COVID-19. Specimen: peripheral blood. The chain combines TRBV11-2 with TRBJ1-4; TRBD1 is a possible D gene (5 bases). The CDR3 DNA reads as TGTGCCAGCAGCTTTGGGGCGGGAAATGAAAAACTGTTTTTT. As protein: CASSFGAGNEKLFF.